In its sample, the clone carrying this T cell receptor (beta chain) was seen a few times. The antigen remains undetermined. This specimen comes from a study of beta chain features in type 1 diabetes. Study summary: Age, gender and cell yields were alike across patients and healthy donors. Sorted cells, roughly 98,000,000 in number, were examined across all samples.

Whole-study findings and limits: Researchers report that Type 1 diabetes patients had moderately but significantly shorter TCRB CDR3s across all four CD4+ subsets.

Of the isolated RNA, all was reverse transcribed, and so the sequenced material was expressed TCRB transcripts. Mean read depth for naive, central memory and regulatory T cell samples was 3.5 million to 4.5 million reads. The repertoire was sequenced with immunoSEQ multiplex PCR; TCRdb's copy has only in-frame clones and lacks some. This table holds about 150,000 clones, almost 8% found once. J gave up 1 base and V 2 bases, and 0 bases lay outside the gene matches. The germline V gene has CDR1 LGHNA and CDR2 YNFKEQ. The CDR3 is 15 residues long. This chain connects TRBV4-2 to TRBJ2-3; 10 bases fit TRBD2. The sample taken for sequencing was central memory CD4+ T cells from blood. The sequence was collected from a man younger than 30 with type 1 diabetes. The CDR3 loop reads CASSQTSGGTDTQYF. DNA of the CDR3: TGTGCCAGCAGCCAAACTAGCGGGGGCACAGATACGCAGTATTTT.